The TCR beta chain described here comes from a study of cytomegalovirus exposure and HLA in healthy donors. General study findings and limits: Reports indicated that the classifier achieved high specificity and sensitivity in diagnosing cytomegalovirus status.

This clone was counted once. Antigen specificity is unknown. Generated by immunoSEQ multiplex PCR, the TCRdb table keeps only in-frame clones and is missing some. Of 110,000 to 150,000 clones in the sample, roughly 92% were seen once. This receptor was taken from a man younger than 35 in good health and CMV-seronegative. Source material: PBMCs.

The CDR3 loop reads CAISVGLGGGETQYF. The CDR3, as DNA: TGTGCCATCAGCGTCGGACTAGGAGGGGGTGAGACCCAGTACTTC. The rearrangement joins TRBV10-3 to TRBJ2-5; perhaps TRBD2 as D (7 bases). The CDR3 is 15 residues long. Deletions cut 6 bases from V and 5 bases from J, with 19 bases between. The germline V gene has CDR1 ENHRY and CDR2 SYGVKD.